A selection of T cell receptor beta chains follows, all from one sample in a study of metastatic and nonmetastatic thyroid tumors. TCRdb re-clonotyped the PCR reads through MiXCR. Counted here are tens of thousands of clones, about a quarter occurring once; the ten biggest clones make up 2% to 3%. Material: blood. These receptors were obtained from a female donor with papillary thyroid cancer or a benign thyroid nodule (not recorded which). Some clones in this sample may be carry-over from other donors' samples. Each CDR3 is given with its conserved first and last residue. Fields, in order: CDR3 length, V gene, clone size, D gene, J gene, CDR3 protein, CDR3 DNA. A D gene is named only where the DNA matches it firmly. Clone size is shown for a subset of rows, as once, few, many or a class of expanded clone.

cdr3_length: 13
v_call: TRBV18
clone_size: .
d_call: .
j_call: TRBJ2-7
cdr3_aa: CASSPPSSYEQYF
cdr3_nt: TGTGCCAGCTCACCACCTAGCTCCTACGAGCAGTACTTC

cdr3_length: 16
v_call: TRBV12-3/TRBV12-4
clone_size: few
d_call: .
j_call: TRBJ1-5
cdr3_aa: CASSFVGQIRNQPQHF
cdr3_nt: TGTGCCAGCAGTTTCGTAGGACAGATTAGAAATCAGCCCCAGCATTTT

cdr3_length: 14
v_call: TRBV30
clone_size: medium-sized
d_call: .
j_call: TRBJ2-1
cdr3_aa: CAWSVSAGYNEQFF
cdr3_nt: TGTGCCTGGAGTGTGTCGGCCGGATACAATGAGCAGTTCTTC

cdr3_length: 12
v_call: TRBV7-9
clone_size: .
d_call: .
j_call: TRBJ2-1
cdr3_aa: CASSFWENEQFF
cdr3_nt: TGTGCCAGCAGCTTTTGGGAGAATGAGCAGTTCTTC

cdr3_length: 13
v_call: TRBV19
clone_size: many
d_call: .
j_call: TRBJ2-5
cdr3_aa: CASSGVFQETQYF
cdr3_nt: TGTGCCAGTAGTGGGGTGTTCCAAGAGACCCAGTACTTC

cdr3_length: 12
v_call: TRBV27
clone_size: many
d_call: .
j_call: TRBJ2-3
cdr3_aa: CASSTGLDTQYF
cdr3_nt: TGTGCCAGCAGTACGGGACTCGATACGCAGTATTTT

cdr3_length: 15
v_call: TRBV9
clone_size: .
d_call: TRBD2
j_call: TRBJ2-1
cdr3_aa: CASSVIAGEGNEQFF
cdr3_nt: TGTGCCAGCAGCGTAATAGCGGGAGAGGGCAATGAGCAGTTCTTC

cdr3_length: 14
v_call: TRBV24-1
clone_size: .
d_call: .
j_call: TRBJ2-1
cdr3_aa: CATSDRSLSNEQFF
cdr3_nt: TGTGCCACCAGTGACCGGAGTTTATCCAATGAGCAGTTCTTC

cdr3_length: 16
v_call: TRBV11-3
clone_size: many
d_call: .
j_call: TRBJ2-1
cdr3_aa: CASSPLEGSHQNEQFF
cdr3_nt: TGTGCCAGCAGCCCCCTGGAGGGGAGCCACCAAAATGAGCAGTTCTTC

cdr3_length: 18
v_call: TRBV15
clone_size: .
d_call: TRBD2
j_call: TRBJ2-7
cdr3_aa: CATSRRITQGLQSYEQYF
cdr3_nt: TGTGCCACCAGCAGAAGAATCACCCAGGGACTACAATCCTACGAGCAGTACTTC

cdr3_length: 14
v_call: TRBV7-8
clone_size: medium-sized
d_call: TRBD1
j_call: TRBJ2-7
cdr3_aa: CASSPGQGADEQYF
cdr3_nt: TGTGCCAGCAGCCCCGGACAGGGGGCAGACGAGCAGTACTTC

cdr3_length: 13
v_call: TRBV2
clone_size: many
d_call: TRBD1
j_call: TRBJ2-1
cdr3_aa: CASIHRGRNEQFF
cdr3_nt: TGTGCCAGCATCCACAGGGGTAGGAATGAGCAGTTCTTC

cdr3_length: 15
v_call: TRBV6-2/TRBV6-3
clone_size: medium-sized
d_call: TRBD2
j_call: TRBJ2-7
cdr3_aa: CASQVAGGTSYEQYF
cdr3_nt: TGTGCCAGTCAGGTAGCGGGAGGAACCTCCTACGAGCAGTACTTC

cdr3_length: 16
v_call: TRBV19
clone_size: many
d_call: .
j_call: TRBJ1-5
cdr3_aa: CASSPAAGTSNQPQHF
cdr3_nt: TGTGCCAGTAGCCCCGCGGCAGGGACCAGCAATCAGCCCCAGCATTTT

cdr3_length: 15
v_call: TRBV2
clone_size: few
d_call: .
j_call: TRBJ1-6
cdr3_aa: CASSESISYNSPLHF
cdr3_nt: TGTGCCAGCAGTGAATCTATCTCATATAATTCACCACTCCACTTT

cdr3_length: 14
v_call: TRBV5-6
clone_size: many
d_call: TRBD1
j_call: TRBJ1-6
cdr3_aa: CASSSGQDGSPLHF
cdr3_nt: TGTGCCAGCAGCTCGGGACAGGATGGTTCACCCCTCCACTTT

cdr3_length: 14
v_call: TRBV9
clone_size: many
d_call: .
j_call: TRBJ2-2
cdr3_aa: CASSTRPFTGELFF
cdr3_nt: TGTGCCAGCAGCACCCGACCGTTCACCGGGGAGCTGTTTTTT

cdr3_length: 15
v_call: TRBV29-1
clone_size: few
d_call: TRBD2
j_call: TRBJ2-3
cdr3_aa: CSVSGGGLHTDTQYF
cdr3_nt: TGCAGCGTTTCCGGGGGAGGGCTCCACACAGATACGCAGTATTTT

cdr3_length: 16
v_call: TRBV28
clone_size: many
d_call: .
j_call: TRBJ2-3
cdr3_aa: CASSSYRDYPTDTQYF
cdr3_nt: TGTGCCAGCAGTTCCTACAGGGATTACCCCACAGATACGCAGTATTTT

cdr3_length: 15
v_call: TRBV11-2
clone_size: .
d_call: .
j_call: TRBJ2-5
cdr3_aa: CASSLGGGNQETQYF
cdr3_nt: TGTGCCAGCAGCTTAGGTGGCGGAAACCAAGAGACCCAGTACTTC

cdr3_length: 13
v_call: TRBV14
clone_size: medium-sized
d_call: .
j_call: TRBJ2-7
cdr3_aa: CASSQWERGEQYF
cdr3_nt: TGTGCCAGCAGCCAATGGGAACGGGGCGAGCAGTACTTC

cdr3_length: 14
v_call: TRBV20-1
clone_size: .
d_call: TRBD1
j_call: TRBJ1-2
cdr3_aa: CSARVRQGAYGYTF
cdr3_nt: TGCAGTGCTAGAGTACGCCAGGGGGCCTATGGCTACACCTTC

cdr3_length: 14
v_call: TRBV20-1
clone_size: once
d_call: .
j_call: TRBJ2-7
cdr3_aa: CSAGGAGEVYEQYF
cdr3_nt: TGCAGTGCTGGGGGCGCGGGAGAGGTCTACGAGCAGTACTTC

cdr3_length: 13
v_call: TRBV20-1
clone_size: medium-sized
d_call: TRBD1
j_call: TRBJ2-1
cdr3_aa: CSASRGFDNEQFF
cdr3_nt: TGCAGTGCTAGCAGGGGGTTTGACAATGAGCAGTTCTTC